This TCR beta chain was captured by sequencing in a study of blood T cells in healthy people across ages. Notes on the study in general: Both naive CD4+ cell counts and diversity were greater in long-lived donors than in aged donors.

Through a sample-barcoded 5' primer and a J-beta primer mix, a second PCR was run for about 6 to 12 cycles. Using its own MiXCR run on the 5' RACE reads, TCRdb lists one record per CDR3 protein. Of some 1,800,000 distinct CDR3 sequences in the sample, 30% to 40% were seen once. Details on this clonotype: What it binds is not known.

This sequence was found in a human donor in good health. The sample comprised blood.

Here the CDR3 DNA reads TGCGCCAGCAGCCAAGAGGGAGGGGGCTATAATTCACCCCTCCACTTT. It codes for CASSQEGGGYNSPLHF. This chain connects TRBV4-1 to TRBJ1-6; tentative D call: TRBD1 (6 bases). The CDR3 runs to 16 residues. In germline, CDR1 is MGHRA, CDR2 YSYEKL. V lost 0 bases, J lost 3 bases, and 9 bases lay in between.